This T cell receptor beta chain was profiled in a study of CD8+ T cells in alopecia areata. Study-level information: Treated individuals took tofacitinib by mouth, 5 to 10 mg twice daily.

Following extraction, RNA underwent reverse transcription to cDNA, which served as the sequencing template. Sequencing used immunoSEQ multiplex PCR; TCRdb keeps in-frame clones, though not all of them. The sample consists of fewer than 150,000 clones, 35% to 45% of them appearing once. V shed 1 base and J shed 4 bases, with 11 bases lying between them. The CDR3 runs 14 residues. Germline CDR1 reads SGHTA; CDR2 reads FQGNSA. Study observations and caveats: Scalp samples also contribute reads from the resident alphabeta T cells found in normal skin.

Alopecia areata patients provided lesional scalp punch biopsies and peripheral blood. Of note for this clone: As yet, its antigen is unknown.

The chain carries TRBV7-2 and TRBJ2-7; weak D call: TRBD1 (5 bases). The sequence came from a human donor with alopecia areata. Input material: CD4+ T cells sorted from blood. DNA for the CDR3: TGTGCCAGCAGCTTAGACAGGTCCCAGTACGAGCAGTACTTC. The encoded protein is CASSLDRSQYEQYF. The variable domain in full, with the rest retrieved from reference TRBV7-2 and TRBJ2-7, is GAGVSQSPSNKVTEKGKDVELRCDPISGHTALYWYRQSLGQGLEFLIYFQGNSAPDKSGLPSDRFSAERTGGSVSTLTIQRTQQEDSAVYLCASSLDRSQYEQYFGPGTRLTVT.